This T cell receptor (beta chain) was recovered during a study of T cell repertoires in cytomegalovirus infection. This clonotype came up many times. Its specificity is unknown. Losses at the gene ends were 4 bases for V and 1 base for J; bases not matched to a gene: 6. CDR3 length: 15 residues. Germline loops: CDR1 SGHTA, CDR2 FQGNSA. One entry per CDR3 protein, called by TCRdb with MiXCR from the reads. The sample yields about 570,000 distinct CDR3 sequences, about 39% seen once. Study conclusions and caveats: Accumulated public TCR beta family frequency recognized individuals carrying CMV together with the relevant HLA.

The sequenced sample was cultured PBMCs, obtained from culture after CMV antigen stimulation. This chain joins TRBV7-2 and TRBJ2-7; TRBD2 agrees at 8 bases. This receptor was taken from a human donor in good health (CMV status not recorded). Some clones in this sample may be carry-over from other donors' samples. The CDR3 here is CASSSAGLGSYEQYF. In nucleotides, the CDR3 is TGTGCCAGCAGCTCCGCGGGACTAGGGTCCTACGAGCAGTACTTC.